A single sample is the source of the 21 T cell receptor beta chains below, sequenced in a study of blood T cell repertoires in COVID-19. The assay was immunoSEQ multiplex PCR, and TCRdb's table has in-frame clones only and misses some. The sample records about 100,000 clones, 80% being singletons. Sequencing input: peripheral blood. These receptors came from a human donor in a cohort sampled during active COVID-19.

This clone was counted at least ten times. V is TRBV7-9 and J is TRBJ1-2, with TRBD1 as a possible D gene (5 bases). The CDR3 totals 13 residues. Germline V gene data show CDR1 as SEHNR and CDR2 as FQNEAQ (reference sequence). Trimming left V 3 bases short and J 4 bases short, with 9 bases between. CDR3 region: CASSFSQGYGYTF. The CDR3 DNA follows: TGTGCCAGCAGCTTCAGTCAGGGCTATGGCTACACCTTC.

The chain joins TRBV5-1 to TRBJ2-2; the D gene is possibly TRBD2 (6 bases). The germline V and J ends were trimmed by 0 bases and 5 bases, with 14 bases remaining between them. CDR1 is SGHRS, CDR2 YFSETQ, per germline. This CDR3 has 16 residues. The CDR3, as DNA: TGCGCCAGCAGCTTGGTAGCGGTAGGAGGGACCGGGGAGCTGTTTTTT. This sequence encodes CASSLVAVGGTGELFF. The full variable domain, its missing parts supplied by reference TRBV5-1 and TRBJ2-2, is KAGVTQTPRYLIKTRGQQVTLSCSPISGHRSVSWYQQTPGQGLQFLFEYFSETQRNKGNFPGRFSGRQFSNSRSEMNVSTLELGDSALYLCASSLVAVGGTGELFFGEGSRLTVL.

V is TRBV18 and J is TRBJ1-4; D gene ambiguous. From germline, CDR1 is KGHSH and CDR2 LQKENI. V was clipped by 6 bases and J by 8 bases, with 19 bases between them. This CDR3 has 15 residues. In nucleotides, the CDR3 is TGTGCCAGCTCGCCGCCGGGATCGCGAAAGGAAAAACTGTTTTTT. Encoded protein: CASSPPGSRKEKLFF.

This rearrangement joins TRBV2 to TRBJ2-1, with a possible D match to TRBD2 (7 bases). V lost 6 bases, J lost 8 bases, and 14 bases lay in between. The CDR3 spans 13 residues. Germline V gene lookup returns CDR1 SNHLY and CDR2 FYNNEI. For the CDR3, the DNA is TGTGCCAGCAGAACCGGGGGGCGGGATGAGCAGTTCTTC. This translates into CASRTGGRDEQFF.

The chain combines TRBV7-3 with TRBJ2-4, with D possibly TRBD2 on 6 matching bases. This CDR3 region has 14 residues. Germline V lookup: CDR1 SGHTA, CDR2 FQGTGA. Trimming left V 7 bases short and J 4 bases short, with 14 bases between. The CDR3 loop reads CASTPGEDKNIQYF. The CDR3 DNA sequence: TGTGCCAGCACCCCCGGGGAGGATAAAAACATTCAGTACTTC.

The V call is TRBV19, the J call TRBJ1-1; D is ambiguous. The CDR3 totals 15 residues. The ends were cut back, 1 base at V and 0 bases at J, with 9 bases in the middle. Germline V gene lookup returns CDR1 LNHDA and CDR2 SQIVND (reference sequence). DNA of the CDR3: TGTGCCAGTAGTATAGGCGGCAGAATGAACACTGAAGCTTTCTTT. This translates into CASSIGGRMNTEAFF.

J is TRBJ2-6 and V is TRBV30; the D gene is possibly TRBD1 (6 bases). The CDR3 length is 14 residues. CDR1 and CDR2 from the germline V gene are GTSNPN and SVGIG (reference sequence). The germline V and J ends were trimmed by 5 bases and 4 bases, with 12 bases remaining between them. The CDR3 spells CAWGPGVGANVLTF. CDR3 DNA: TGTGCCTGGGGACCAGGGGTAGGGGCCAACGTCCTGACTTTC.

The sample holds a few counts of this clone. The chain links TRBV11-2 to TRBJ2-5; a weak D match, TRBD1 (5 bases). This CDR3 contains 14 residues. Trimming left V 3 bases short and J 4 bases short, with 12 bases between. CDR1 and CDR2 (germline): SGHAT, FQNNGV. The CDR3 sequence is CASSFKGIIETQYF. The CDR3 region has the DNA TGTGCCAGCAGCTTTAAGGGGATTATAGAGACCCAGTACTTC. Combining the CDR3 with reference TRBV11-2 and TRBJ2-5 gives the whole variable domain EAGVAQSPRYKIIEKRQSVAFWCNPISGHATLYWYQQILGQGPKLLIQFQNNGVVDDSQLPKDRFSAERLKGVDSTLKIQPAKLEDSAVYLCASSFKGIIETQYFGPGTRLLVL.

The chain has TRBV7-9 and TRBJ2-1; D not certain. Deletions cut 7 bases from V and 7 bases from J, with 14 bases between. Germline V gene data show CDR1 as SEHNR and CDR2 as FQNEAQ (reference sequence). The CDR3 contains 13 residues. The CDR3 is CASIKDPGNEQFF. CDR3 bases: TGTGCCAGCATCAAAGACCCCGGGAATGAGCAGTTCTTC.

This clone occurred a few times. The J gene is TRBJ1-1, the V gene TRBV5-1; D might be TRBD1 (6 bases). V was trimmed by 3 bases and J by 1 base, leaving 10 bases between them. Germline V CDR1 and CDR2: SGHRS, YFSETQ. The CDR3 contains 14 residues. Written as DNA, the CDR3 is TGCGCCAGCAGCTGGACAGCTACGAACACTGAAGCTTTCTTT. As protein: CASSWTATNTEAFF.

V and J are TRBV7-3 and TRBJ2-6; D unresolved. In germline, CDR1 is SGHTA, CDR2 FQGTGA. V lost 5 bases to trimming and J lost 2 bases, with 4 bases between them. The CDR3 extends over 13 amino acids. CDR3: CASSLPGANVLTF. CDR3 coding DNA: TGTGCCAGCAGCCTACCTGGGGCCAACGTCCTGACTTTC.

J is TRBJ2-2 and V is TRBV4-1; the D gene is possibly TRBD2 (6 bases). Germline CDR1 is MGHRA and CDR2 is YSYEKL. The length of the CDR3 is 12 residues. Trimming left V 8 bases short and J 6 bases short, with 10 bases between. The CDR3 sequence: CASGAGSGELFF. The CDR3 nucleotides read TGCGCCAGCGGGGCGGGGTCCGGGGAGCTGTTTTTT.

This clone was recorded only once. The chain carries TRBV12-5 and TRBJ1-2; 7 bases are shared with TRBD1. The CDR3 extends over 16 amino acids. Trimming at V came to 5 bases and at J to 6 bases, leaving 15 bases not matched to a gene. Germline CDR1 LGHNT, CDR2 FRNRAP. The CDR3 protein is CASGPTTIDREHGYTF. The CDR3 coding sequence is TGTGCTAGTGGTCCGACCACCATCGACAGGGAACATGGCTACACCTTC.

The rearrangement joins TRBV7-9 to TRBJ1-6; no reliable D call. Per the germline V gene, CDR1 is SEHNR and CDR2 is FQNEAQ (reference sequence). V gave up 5 bases and J gave up 0 bases, with 11 bases separating them. This CDR3 is 16 amino acids long. The CDR3 DNA reads TGTGCCAGCAGCCCTTATGGGAGCTCCTATAATTCACCCCTCCACTTT. Amino acids: CASSPYGSSYNSPLHF. The full variable domain, in which reference TRBV7-9 and TRBJ1-6 provide the parts outside the CDR3, is DTGVSQNPRHKITKRGQNVTFRCDPISEHNRLYWYRQTLGQGPEFLTYFQNEAQLEKSRLLSDRFSAERPKGSFSTLEIQRTEQGDSAMYLCASSPYGSSYNSPLHFGNGTRLTVT.

This clone was picked up one time. The V and J genes are TRBV5-1 and TRBJ2-7; 10 nucleotides match TRBD2. Germline V lookup: CDR1 SGHRS, CDR2 YFSETQ. J was trimmed by 2 bases and V by 0 bases; bases with no gene match: 5. This CDR3 is built from 16 residues. Written as DNA, the CDR3 is TGCGCCAGCAGCTTGGGGGGACTAGCGTCAACCTACGAGCAGTACTTC. It codes for CASSLGGLASTYEQYF.

The chain has TRBV5-5 and TRBJ2-1, with 10 bases fitting TRBD2. The CDR3 contains 11 residues. The trim removed 2 bases at V and 15 bases at J, leaving 2 bases unmatched. Germline lookup yields CDR1 SGHKS and CDR2 YYEKEE (reference sequence). CDR3 nucleotide sequence: TGTGCCAGCAGCTTAGCGGGGGGGCTGTTCTTC. Translation gives CASSLAGGLFF.

This clone was detected many times. The chain uses TRBV19 and TRBJ1-2, with 7 positions matching TRBD1. The germline CDR1 and CDR2 sequences are LNHDA and SQIVND (reference sequence). This CDR3 is 15 amino acids long. V lost 7 bases, J lost 4 bases, and 12 bases stayed unmatched. The CDR3 DNA is TGTGCCAGTATCCGTTCTCCAGGGGGACGCTATGGCTACACCTTC. Translating it yields CASIRSPGGRYGYTF.

The chain recombines TRBV3-1 (or the pseudogene TRBV3-2) with TRBJ2-7; TRBD1 aligns across 7 bases. The CDR3 spans 13 residues. Losses at the gene ends were 11 bases for V and 5 bases for J; bases not matched to a gene: 12. Germline CDR1 reads LGHDT; CDR2 reads YNNKEL (reference sequence). Here the CDR3 DNA reads TGTGCCTCGTCTCAGAAGGGGGCGGACGAGCAGTACTTC. It specifies CASSQKGADEQYF.

CDR3 DNA sequence: TGTGCCAGCCGCGGGGCGTACTCTGGAAACACCATATATTTT. Translated, it gives CASRGAYSGNTIYF. The gene calls are TRBV11-2 and TRBJ1-3, with D possibly TRBD1 on 5 matching bases. The CDR3 spans 14 residues. The ends were cut back, 8 bases at V and 0 bases at J, with 11 bases in the middle. Germline assignment: CDR1 SGHAT and CDR2 FQNNGV.

This chain links TRBV23-1 with TRBJ2-1, with TRBD2 matching 8 bases. TRBV23-1 is classed as an ORF, of uncertain function. CDR3 length: 17 residues. The V and J ends lost 3 bases and 8 bases, in that order; junction bases with no gene match: 15. CDR3 amino acids: CASSHGAVQRERYEQFF. In nucleotides, the CDR3 is TGCGCCAGCAGTCACGGGGCGGTCCAGCGGGAGAGGTATGAGCAGTTCTTC.

The chain combines TRBV18 with TRBJ2-7, with 7 bases identical to TRBD1. J was trimmed by 3 bases and V by 6 bases; bases with no gene match: 5. CDR1 is KGHSH and CDR2 is LQKENI in the germline V gene. This CDR3 is 13 amino acids long. In DNA, the CDR3 is TGTGCCAGCTCTAGGGACAGCTACTACGAGCAGTACTTC. Its protein is CASSRDSYYEQYF. The complete variable domain, with remaining parts taken from reference TRBV18 and TRBJ2-7, reads NAGVMQNPRHLVRRRGQEARLRCSPMKGHSHVYWYRQLPEEGLKFMVYLQKENIIDESGMPKERFSAEFPKEGPSILRIQQVVRGDSAAYFCASSRDSYYEQYFGPGTRLTVT.